The 19 T cell receptor beta chains reported below all come from one sample, sequenced in a study of Ad26.COV2.S vaccination and SARS-CoV-2 variants. Sample treatment: over 15 received Ad26.COV2.S at low or high dose, single or two shots; 5 received placebo; per-sample allocation not given. The samples were gathered on day 63 after the first injection of vaccine or placebo. Clones were read by immunoSEQ multiplex PCR, and TCRdb kept only the in-frame ones, dropping some. The sample records about 350,000 clones, roughly 90% being singletons. The input for sequencing was peripheral blood, taken in a trial of Ad26.COV2.S vaccine versus placebo. Receptor source: a person between 18 and 59 years old who received the Ad26.COV2.S COVID-19 vaccine or a placebo.

The chain recombines TRBV6-2 or TRBV6-3 with TRBJ1-1; D gene unclear. The CDR3 is made up of 14 amino acids. CDR1 is MNHEY, CDR2 SVGEGT, per germline. Deletions cut 3 bases from V and 6 bases from J, with 14 bases between. The DNA of the CDR3 is TGTGCCAGCAGTTATGGCGACGCCCCCGCTGAAGCTTTCTTT. Translating gives CASSYGDAPAEAFF.

For this clone: One junction end disagrees with the germline gene, perhaps due to a read error. The V gene is TRBV7-7, the J gene TRBJ2-1, with 11 nucleotides matching TRBD2. CDR1 and CDR2 from the germline V gene are SSHAT and FNYEAQ (reference sequence). The CDR3 is made up of 16 amino acids. CDR3 coding DNA: TGTGCTAGCAGCTTGTCTCTAGCGGGGGGCCGCAATGAGCAGTTCTTC. Protein product: CASSLSLAGGRNEQFF.

The CDR3 reads CASSRSGGPYNEQFF. As DNA, the CDR3 is TGTGCCAGCAGCCGTAGCGGGGGCCCCTACAATGAGCAGTTCTTC. This sequence joins TRBV7-9 and TRBJ2-1; TRBD2 matches at 9 bases. The V segment lost 5 bases and the J segment 2 bases; nucleotides outside the gene matches: 4. The CDR3 spans 15 residues. The germline V gene encodes CDR1 SEHNR and CDR2 FQNEAQ (reference sequence).

This chain links TRBV7-3 with TRBJ2-2; D gene uncertain. This CDR3 is 15 amino acids long. The germline V gene encodes CDR1 SGHTA and CDR2 FQGTGA. The germline V and J ends were trimmed by 4 bases and 2 bases, with 11 bases remaining between them. DNA for the CDR3: TGTGCCAGCAGCTCCAGGCCAACTAACACCGGGGAGCTGTTTTTT. Translated: CASSSRPTNTGELFF.

This rearrangement joins TRBV9 to TRBJ2-7, with D possibly TRBD2 on 6 matching bases. Germline V CDR1 and CDR2: SGDLS, YYNGEE. Trimming left V 0 bases short and J 3 bases short, with 16 bases between. The CDR3 is 16 residues long. In nucleotides, the CDR3 is TGTGCCAGCAGCGTAGATTGGGGGGTCGGCGACTACGAGCAGTACTTC. Protein product: CASSVDWGVGDYEQYF.

The chain is built from TRBV28 and TRBJ1-1, with TRBD1 as a possible D gene (5 bases). Germline CDR1 and CDR2: MDHEN and SYDVKM. The ends were cut back, 3 bases at V and 5 bases at J, with 10 bases in the middle. This CDR3 comprises 13 residues. DNA of the CDR3: TGTGCCAGCAGTTTCAGGGAGGGGACTGAAGCTTTCTTT. Its protein product is CASSFREGTEAFF.

The J gene is TRBJ2-3, the V gene TRBV6-1; D is perhaps TRBD1 (5 bases). There are 14 residues in the CDR3. Germline V CDR1 and CDR2: MNHNS, SASEGT. V was cut by 3 bases and J by 2 bases, with 9 bases left in between. As DNA, the CDR3 is TGTGCCAGCAGTGACACGACAGACACAGATACGCAGTATTTT. This gives the protein CASSDTTDTDTQYF.

In its sample, this clone was seen once. The genes are TRBV5-6 and TRBJ2-2; D perhaps matches TRBD2 (5 bases). CDR1 is SGHDT and CDR2 is YYEEEE in the germline V gene. The CDR3 loop spans 16 amino acids. The V end lost 1 base, the J end lost 5 bases, and 15 bases lay between the germline ends. CDR3 in DNA: TGTGCCAGCAGCTTGAGACTACGCCAACGGACCGGGGAGCTGTTTTTT. It encodes CASSLRLRQRTGELFF.

The genes are TRBV7-9 and TRBJ1-6, with D possibly TRBD1 on 5 matching bases. Germline assignment: CDR1 SEHNR and CDR2 FQNEAQ (reference sequence). The CDR3 has 14 amino acids. The germline V and J ends were trimmed by 4 bases and 6 bases, with 10 bases remaining between them. The DNA for the CDR3 is TGTGCCAGCAGCTCGGACACGACTAATTCACCCCTCCACTTT. Translation: CASSSDTTNSPLHF.

The chain combines TRBV5-4 with TRBJ2-7; 13 bases agree with TRBD2. Germline V gene lookup returns CDR1 SGHNT and CDR2 YYREEE (reference sequence). This CDR3 comprises 16 residues. After removal of 4 bases from V and 4 bases from J, the junction contained 8 bases not matched to a gene. The chain's CDR3 is CASSPGLAGSSYEQYF. The DNA for the CDR3 is TGTGCCAGCAGCCCGGGACTAGCGGGATCCTCATACGAGCAGTACTTC.

V and J are TRBV4-3 and TRBJ1-5, with D maybe TRBD1 (5 bases). Germline V CDR1 and CDR2: LGHNA, YSLEER. The V and J ends lost 1 base and 1 base respectively, with 14 bases between them. The CDR3 contains 17 residues. CDR3 DNA sequence: TGCGCCAGCAGCCAAGGCATGACGTGGGGGAGCAATCAGCCCCAGCATTTT. It encodes CASSQGMTWGSNQPQHF.

The chain recombines TRBV28 with TRBJ1-2; D is unclear. The V gene's germline CDR1 is MDHEN and CDR2 SYDVKM. Trimming took off 3 bases at V and 2 bases at J, with 13 bases between the two ends. The CDR3 sequence is 15 residues long. This CDR3 reads CASSFSGAGNYGYTF. The CDR3 DNA is TGTGCCAGCAGTTTCTCGGGAGCGGGAAACTATGGCTACACCTTC.

The chain uses TRBV6-1 and TRBJ2-3, with D possibly TRBD2 on 5 matching bases. The CDR3 extends over 13 amino acids. Germline V CDR1 and CDR2: MNHNS, SASEGT. Trimming stripped 2 bases from V and 9 bases from J, with 12 bases between. The chain's CDR3 is CASSEYEGGTQYF. In DNA, the CDR3 is TGTGCCAGCAGTGAATATGAGGGCGGGACGCAGTATTTT.

The rearrangement links TRBV11-2 to TRBJ2-2, with D possibly matching TRBD1 (5 bases). Germline V lookup: CDR1 SGHAT, CDR2 FQNNGV. The germline V and J ends were trimmed by 4 bases and 7 bases, with 16 bases remaining between them. The CDR3 runs to 15 residues. In DNA, the CDR3 is TGTGCCAGCAGCTCCAATGGGGCGCGCGGCGGGGAGCTGTTTTTT. It encodes CASSSNGARGGELFF.

Turning to this clone: The junction departs from germline at one end; a sequencing error may be responsible. This chain uses TRBV28 with TRBJ1-1; D might be TRBD1 (6 bases). Germline V gives CDR1 MDHEN, CDR2 SYDVKM. CDR3 length: 13 residues. Here the CDR3 reads CASSESGTPNFSF. CDR3 sequence (DNA): TGTGCCAGCAGTGAGTCCGGGACACCCAACTTTAGCTTT.

V gene TRBV9 combines with J gene TRBJ2-7; TRBD2 matches at 8 bases. CDR1 SGDLS and CDR2 YYNGEE come from the germline V gene. Trimming removed 4 bases from V and 3 bases from J; junction bases left unmatched: 6. The length of the CDR3 is 14 residues. CDR3 coding DNA: TGTGCCAGCAGCTCAGGAGCGGGAGACTACGAGCAGTACTTC. Amino acid sequence: CASSSGAGDYEQYF.

The gene calls are TRBV7-9 and TRBJ2-1, with 7 nucleotides matching TRBD1. Germline V gene data show CDR1 as SEHNR and CDR2 as FQNEAQ (reference sequence). The V and J ends lost 2 bases and 6 bases, in that order; junction bases with no gene match: 4. The CDR3 length is 14 residues. DNA for the CDR3: TGTGCCAGCAGCTTATTACAGGGGAGCAATGAGCAGTTCTTC. Encoded protein: CASSLLQGSNEQFF. Full variable domain (remainder filled in from reference TRBV7-9 and TRBJ2-1): DTGVSQNPRHKITKRGQNVTFRCDPISEHNRLYWYRQTLGQGPEFLTYFQNEAQLEKSRLLSDRFSAERPKGSFSTLEIQRTEQGDSAMYLCASSLLQGSNEQFFGPGTRLTVL.

The rearrangement uses TRBV5-1 and TRBJ2-7; D might be TRBD1 (6 bases). Trimming left V 2 bases short and J 8 bases short, with 8 bases between. The CDR3 sequence is 11 residues long. Germline loops: CDR1 SGHRS, CDR2 YFSETQ. The CDR3 DNA reads TGCGCCAGCAGCTTAGGGGGACAGCAGTACTTC. It encodes CASSLGGQQYF.

The chain uses TRBV19 and TRBJ1-5; possibly TRBD1 for D (6 bases). Germline loops: CDR1 LNHDA, CDR2 SQIVND (reference sequence). Trimming removed 5 bases at V and 7 bases at J, with 12 bases between. CDR3 length equals 13 residues. The CDR3 DNA reads as TGTGCCAGTAGTTCCCAGGGGACGCAGCCCCAGCATTTT. Protein product: CASSSQGTQPQHF.